Presented here are 22 T cell receptor beta chains from one specimen sequenced in a study of monozygotic twins with inflammatory bowel disease. TCRdb re-called the 5' RACE reads; every CDR3 protein appears as one record, without DNA. The table lists around 190,000 distinct CDR3 sequences. The sample was blood. The origin of the receptors is a human donor with ulcerative colitis or Crohn's disease, or a healthy co-twin of an affected twin (not recorded which).

This chain links TRBV4-2 with TRBJ1-4; the TCRdb call, TRBD1, lacks DNA for checking. From germline, CDR1 is LGHNA and CDR2 YNFKEQ. There are 15 residues in the CDR3. CDR3: CASSQEKGRNEKLFF.

The gene calls are TRBV4-1 and TRBJ2-1; TCRdb calls TRBD2, which cannot be checked without DNA. CDR1 and CDR2 (germline): MGHRA, YSYEKL. CDR3 length equals 17 residues. This CDR3 is CASSQTRDAPSYNEQFF.

The V gene is TRBV20-1, the J gene TRBJ2-2; TCRdb's assignment of TRBD2 cannot be checked, as there is no DNA. Germline assignment: CDR1 DFQATT and CDR2 SNEGSKA (reference sequence). The CDR3 loop spans 17 amino acids. The CDR3 sequence is CSARRRQGLRGTGELFF.

The chain joins TRBV7-2 to TRBJ1-5; without DNA, the TCRdb call of TRBD1 cannot be checked. The CDR3 consists of 14 residues. In germline, CDR1 is SGHTA, CDR2 FQGNSA. CDR3 amino acids: CASRLTGGNQPQHF.

The chain has TRBV5-1 and TRBJ2-1; the TCRdb D gene call, TRBD1, has no DNA to confirm it. The CDR3 is 15 residues long. The germline CDR1 and CDR2 sequences are SGHRS and YFSETQ. The CDR3 loop reads CASSGGGTGRNEQFF.

The genes are TRBV6-5 and TRBJ2-3; TCRdb's D call, TRBD2, is unchecked because there is no DNA. This CDR3 contains 13 residues. Germline assignment: CDR1 MNHEY and CDR2 SVGAGI. The CDR3 spells CASTRPGTDTQYF.

V usage is TRBV6-5 and J usage is TRBJ1-1; TCRdb outputs TRBD1, but without DNA this stays unchecked. There are 14 residues in the CDR3. Germline CDR1 is MNHEY and CDR2 is SVGAGI. CDR3 in amino acids: CASSSSWGRTEAFF.

This chain links TRBV20-1 with TRBJ1-1; TCRdb names TRBD1, which stays unverified in the absence of DNA. The CDR3 length is 13 residues. Germline V CDR1 and CDR2: DFQATT, SNEGSKA (reference sequence). The CDR3: CSASQGRETEAFF.

The chain couples TRBV29-1 to TRBJ2-1; TCRdb's D gene call, TRBD2, goes unchecked for lack of DNA. Per germline, CDR1 SQVTM and CDR2 ANQGSEA. The CDR3 runs to 15 residues. CDR3 in amino acids: CSVGISGGAGNEQFF.

The chain combines TRBV5-4 with TRBJ2-1; TCRdb returns TRBD1, unconfirmable since there is no DNA. The CDR3 sequence is 14 residues long. Germline CDR1 is SGHNT and CDR2 is YYREEE (reference sequence). The CDR3 protein is CASSPTGDYNEQFF.

V gene TRBV3-1 combines with J gene TRBJ2-5; TCRdb's D gene call, TRBD2, goes unchecked for lack of DNA. In germline, CDR1 is LGHDT, CDR2 YNNKEL (reference sequence). The CDR3 runs to 16 residues. CDR3 sequence: CASSQVTSGEEETQYF.

The chain couples TRBV18 to TRBJ1-3. This CDR3 spans 12 amino acids. CDR1 and CDR2 from the germline V gene are KGHSH and LQKENI. This CDR3 is CASSIEDNTIYF.

The chain has TRBV4-2 and TRBJ2-7; the D call of TRBD1 rests on TCRdb alone, since no DNA is present to check it. CDR3 length: 16 amino acids. Germline loops: CDR1 LGHNA, CDR2 YNFKEQ. The CDR3: CASSPVQGTSSYEQYF.

The chain uses TRBV12-3 or TRBV12-4 and TRBJ1-6. This CDR3 contains 12 residues. The CDR3 here is CASSFSQSPLHF.

V gene TRBV7-9 combines with J gene TRBJ2-7. Germline V gene data show CDR1 as SEHNR and CDR2 as FQNEAQ (reference sequence). The CDR3 has 14 residues. The CDR3: CASSQSGTPYEQYF.

V and J are TRBV12-3 or TRBV12-4 and TRBJ2-5. This CDR3 comprises 14 residues. CDR3 sequence reads: CASSFSGSQETQYF.

The chain joins TRBV6-2 or TRBV6-3 to TRBJ2-3; checking the TCRdb D call of TRBD1 is not possible without DNA. This CDR3 comprises 17 residues. From germline, CDR1 is MNHEY and CDR2 SVGEGT. The CDR3 region is CASSPGTGNNAADTQYF.

The chain's CDR3 is CASSLVFGDTGELFF. This rearrangement joins TRBV7-2 to TRBJ2-2. CDR1 SGHTA and CDR2 FQGNSA come from the germline V gene. This CDR3 region has 15 residues.

This chain uses TRBV12-3 or TRBV12-4 with TRBJ1-6; TCRdb names TRBD1, which stays unverified in the absence of DNA. The CDR3 is made up of 15 amino acids. CDR3 sequence: CASTGQGASGSPLHF.

This chain links TRBV6-6 with TRBJ1-1; the D call of TRBD1 rests on TCRdb alone, since no DNA is present to check it. The CDR3 has 12 amino acids. Germline CDR1 reads MNHNY; CDR2 reads SVGAGI (reference sequence). This chain's CDR3 is CASTGGAAEAFF.

The gene calls are TRBV5-1 and TRBJ2-2. Germline V gives CDR1 SGHRS, CDR2 YFSETQ. The CDR3 runs to 15 residues. This chain's CDR3 is CASSWRTANTGELFF. The full variable domain, with the rest looked up from reference TRBV5-1 and TRBJ2-2, is KAGVTQTPRYLIKTRGQQVTLSCSPISGHRSVSWYQQTPGQGLQFLFEYFSETQRNKGNFPGRFSGRQFSNSRSEMNVSTLELGDSALYLCASSWRTANTGELFFGEGSRLTVL.

The rearrangement joins TRBV5-1 to TRBJ1-1; TCRdb's D call, TRBD1, is unchecked because there is no DNA. This CDR3 contains 13 residues. Germline CDR1 and CDR2: SGHRS and YFSETQ. This CDR3 is CASSLSGVTEAFF.